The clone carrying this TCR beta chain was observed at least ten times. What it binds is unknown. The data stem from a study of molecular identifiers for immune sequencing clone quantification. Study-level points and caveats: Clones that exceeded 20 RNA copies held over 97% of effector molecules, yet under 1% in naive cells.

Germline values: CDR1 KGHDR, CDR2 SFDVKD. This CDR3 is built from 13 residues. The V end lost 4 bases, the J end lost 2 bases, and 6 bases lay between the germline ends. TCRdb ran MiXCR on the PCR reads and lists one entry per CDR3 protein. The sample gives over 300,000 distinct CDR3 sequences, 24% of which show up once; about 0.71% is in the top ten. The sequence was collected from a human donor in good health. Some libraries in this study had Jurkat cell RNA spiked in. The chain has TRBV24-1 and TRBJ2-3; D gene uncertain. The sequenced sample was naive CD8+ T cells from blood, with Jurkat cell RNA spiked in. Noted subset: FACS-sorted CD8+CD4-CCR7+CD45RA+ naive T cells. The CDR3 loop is CATSEPNTDTQYF. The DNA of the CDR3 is TGTGCCACCAGTGAGCCGAACACAGATACGCAGTATTTT.